The clone carrying this T cell receptor beta chain was detected many times. What it binds is unknown. This sample is part of a study of T-cell reconstitution after alpha-beta-depleted transplantation in children. Study-wide results and limits: There were some patients whose high TCRbeta diversity at day 60 came from surviving recipient T cells and thymic progenitors. The authors attributed T-cell counts and diversity one year after transplant mostly to newly produced T cells. The origin of alpha-beta T cells about two months after transplant was reportedly several hundred expanded graft clones.

This CDR3 is 15 amino acids long. The V end lost 4 bases, the J end lost 3 bases, and 17 bases lay between the germline ends. From germline, CDR1 is SGHRS and CDR2 YFSETQ. TCRbeta library preparation incorporated unique molecular identifiers. TCRdb ran MiXCR on the PCR reads and lists one entry per CDR3 protein. Here the sample spans about 300,000 distinct CDR3 sequences, roughly 7.8% being singletons. The receptor was derived from a female patient aged 2-15 years who had a stem cell transplant for Fanconi anemia, so the T cells may come from the graft donor. This rearrangement joins TRBV5-1 to TRBJ2-7; maybe TRBD1 (6 bases). Specimen: peripheral blood, collected 360 days after TCRalphabeta/CD19-depleted stem cell transplant. CDR3 amino acids: CASSIDRSGIYEQYF. The DNA of the CDR3 is TGCGCCAGCAGCATCGACAGGTCGGGGATCTACGAGCAGTACTTC.